Listed here are 3 T cell receptor beta chains from one sample, sequenced in a study of blood T cell repertoires in COVID-19. Clones were read by immunoSEQ multiplex PCR, and TCRdb kept only the in-frame ones, dropping some. This table has over 200,000 clones, roughly 90% appearing once. Sequencing was carried out using peripheral blood. The receptor source for this set is a woman in her sixties or seventies with acute or convalescent COVID-19.

The CDR3 reads CASSIRQGGEQYF. The CDR3, as DNA: TGTGCCAGCAGTATCAGACAGGGAGGCGAGCAGTACTTC. The chain is built from TRBV28 and TRBJ2-7, with D possibly TRBD1 on 7 matching bases. V was pared by 5 bases and J by 6 bases, with 14 bases between. The CDR3 consists of 13 residues. The germline V gene has CDR1 MDHEN and CDR2 SYDVKM.

This chain uses TRBV7-9 with TRBJ2-1; 8 bases match TRBD1. Germline CDR1 SEHNR, CDR2 FQNEAQ (reference sequence). The CDR3 spans 15 residues. The V segment lost 6 bases and the J segment 5 bases; nucleotides outside the gene matches: 9. The CDR3 protein is CASRSRDRLNNEQFF. The CDR3, as DNA: TGTGCCAGCAGGTCCCGGGACAGGTTGAACAATGAGCAGTTCTTC.

The chain employs TRBV5-1 and TRBJ2-7; 7 positions match TRBD2. The CDR3 covers 15 residues. Losses at the gene ends were 2 bases for V and 0 bases for J; bases not matched to a gene: 5. Germline CDR1 SGHRS, CDR2 YFSETQ. The CDR3 loop is CASSFIAGASYEQYF. The CDR3 DNA is TGCGCCAGCAGCTTCATCGCGGGAGCCTCCTACGAGCAGTACTTC.